This entry concerns a single T cell receptor (beta chain). This entry belongs to a study of blood T cells in healthy people across ages. Study-wide background: Capturing about one barcoded beta molecule per two T cells was achieved by template switching.

Germline CDR1 SGHTA, CDR2 FQGTGA. V lost 4 bases and J lost 6; bases outside the gene matches: 6. CDR3 length: 14 amino acids. Drawing of peripheral blood yielded about 10 milliliters from each donor. A sample-barcoded 5' primer and a J-beta primer mix were used in a second PCR of roughly 7 to 11 cycles. TCRdb re-called the 5' RACE reads through MiXCR, storing one row per CDR3 protein. The table shows hundreds of thousands of distinct CDR3 sequences, with 21% occurring only once. The source material was blood. The source is a man in his sixties or seventies in good health. V gene TRBV7-3 combines with J gene TRBJ1-2, with 9 bases lining up with TRBD1. DNA for the CDR3: TGTGCCAGCAGCTCGGGGAGACAGGGGGATGGCTACACCTTC. It codes for CASSSGRQGDGYTF.